This T cell receptor beta chain was identified during a study of blood T cells in healthy people across ages. A remark on this clonotype: The target antigen is unknown.

Peripheral blood from each donor was collected in a volume of roughly 9.2 milliliters. It was with a sample-barcoded 5' primer and a J-beta primer mix that a second PCR of roughly 7 to 12 cycles was run. MiXCR, run by TCRdb on the 5' RACE reads, gives a single entry per CDR3 protein. The sample yields some 1.4 million distinct CDR3 sequences, 35% to 45% seen once. General study findings and limits: There was no known CMV status for donors, so expanded clonotype changes were possibly confounded. TCR beta diversity was tightly associated with the proportion of naive T cells.

V lost 3 bases and J lost 10; bases outside the gene matches: 1. The germline V gene encodes CDR1 SGHTA and CDR2 FQGNSA. The CDR3 has 11 amino acids. This chain links TRBV7-2 with TRBJ2-7, with 9 bases aligning to TRBD2. Sequenced: blood. This TCR was sampled from a woman aged 18-29 years in good health. The CDR3 region has the DNA TGTGCCAGCAGCTTTGGGACTAGCCAGTACTTC. This sequence encodes CASSFGTSQYF.